The rows below give T cell receptor beta chains drawn from one sample of a study of monozygotic twins with inflammatory bowel disease. With the 5' RACE reads reprocessed, TCRdb shows one record per CDR3 protein and no DNA. The sample includes about 380,000 distinct CDR3 sequences. Sequenced sample: blood. The receptors shown here come from a human donor with ulcerative colitis or Crohn's disease, or a healthy co-twin of an affected twin (not recorded which). The CDR3 runs from the conserved cysteine through the conserved F or W.

j_call v_call cdr3_aa
TRBJ1-5 TRBV12-3/TRBV12-4 CASSSGQGSNQPQHF
TRBJ2-7 TRBV6-2/TRBV6-3 CASSREPYEQYF
TRBJ2-7 TRBV27 CASSKTGDEQYF
TRBJ1-1 TRBV3-1 CASSRQGRGTEAFF
TRBJ2-6 TRBV28 CASSPGQVSLSGANVLTF
TRBJ1-2 TRBV10-3 CAISEGPFGGYTF
TRBJ2-7 TRBV7-3 CASSPGTAREQYF
TRBJ2-1 TRBV5-5 CASSFGQGGFGEQFF
TRBJ1-4 TRBV6-5 CASSTRQGMGTTNEKLFF
TRBJ1-6 TRBV12-3/TRBV12-4 CASSPRTGGNSPLHF
TRBJ1-4 TRBV5-4 CASSVQGRTNEKLFF
TRBJ2-5 TRBV28 CASSLHGRDQETQYF
TRBJ1-2 TRBV5-1 CASRDGYYGYTF
TRBJ2-5 TRBV7-2 CASSRRGKETQYF
TRBJ2-7 TRBV7-3 CASSFSPSGSYEQYF
TRBJ2-7 TRBV7-2 CASSLKQGGGEQYF
TRBJ1-5 TRBV12-3/TRBV12-4 CASSLRVNQPQHF
TRBJ2-3 TRBV11-2 CASSLVLGTDADTQYF
TRBJ2-3 TRBV4-3 CASSPGTVGDTQYF
TRBJ2-3 TRBV7-2 CASSGKTSGGARDTQYF